This T cell receptor beta chain was identified during a study of CD8+CD57+ T cells in acquired aplastic anemia (dated by TCRdb to the late 2010s). General notes on the study: On average, sorted CD4+ and CD8+ cells yielded around 3.4 ug of extracted DNA, with a range of roughly 0.19 to 27.4 ug. Mean read counts for healthy donor samples were 9 million to 10.8 million for CD4+ cells and some 12 million for CD8+ cells. Broader findings and caveats from the paper: Some 27 CD8+ CDR3 sequences were found in both patients and controls but appeared to be highly expressed in patients and within the immunodominant clones of the patients. No significant difference in CD8+ Simpson's diversity was found between patients and healthy controls (P=0.060).

At the junction V is shortened by 6 bases and J by 5 bases; bases outside the gene matches: 3. CDR1 and CDR2, per the germline V gene, are MNHNS and SASEGT. Reading from cysteine to phenylalanine, the CDR3 counts 13 amino acids. Just the 39-base CDR3 DNA is kept, in frame starting at base 1. This clonotype appeared many times. It lacks a known antigen. No quality values exist for individual bases; no much larger clone is one base distant. Profiling of TCR beta VDJ combinations and CDR3 sequences used genomic DNA as the template. An Illumina HiSeq 2000 was used for TCR repertoire sequencing. Per the original workflow: Repertoires were assessed using TRBV/TRBJ rearrangement plots, CDR3 size and DJ length profiles, and Simpson's diversity index. The most abundant DNA sequence in the deep sequencing data was taken as the immunodominant clone. CDR3 amino acid sequences were screened for sharing across subjects and compared with published repertoires and the VDJdb database. Using fastp at Q25 and MiXCR, TCRdb reprocessed the public reads and kept productive beta chains. One record per CDR3 amino acid sequence lists the most common genes and DNA. The V and J calls follow TCRdb's processing rather than the paper's. Within this sample are about 220,000 distinct CDR3 sequences, with 34% of them counted one time only. The ten largest account for 0.95% to 1.2% of the sample.

The study deep-sequenced TCR repertoires of sorted CD4+ and CD8+ blood T cells from severe aplastic anemia patients and healthy subjects. Ficoll-Paque density gradient centrifugation was used to isolate peripheral blood mononuclear cells. Before DNA was extracted, CD4+ and CD8+ T cells were sorted using either FACS or magnetic beads. Sequenced input: sorted CD4+, CD8+, or CD8+CD57+ T cells (not recorded which) from PBMCs. The clonotype was recovered from a human donor in good health, serving as a control. The chain couples TRBV6-1 to TRBJ2-7; 11 nucleotides in the junction match TRBD1. DNA sequence: TGTGCCAGCAGGAGGGACAGGGGGAACGAGCAGTACTTC. Translated, this gives CASRRDRGNEQYF.